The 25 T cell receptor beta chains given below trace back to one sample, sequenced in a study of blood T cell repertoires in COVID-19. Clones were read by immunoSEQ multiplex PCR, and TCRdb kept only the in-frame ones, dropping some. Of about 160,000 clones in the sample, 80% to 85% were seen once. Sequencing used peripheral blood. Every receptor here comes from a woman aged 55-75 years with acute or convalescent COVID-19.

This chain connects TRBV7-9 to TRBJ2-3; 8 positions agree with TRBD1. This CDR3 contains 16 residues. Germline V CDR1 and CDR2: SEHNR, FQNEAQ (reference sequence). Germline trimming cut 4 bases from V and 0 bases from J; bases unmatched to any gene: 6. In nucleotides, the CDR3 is TGTGCCAGCAGCTGGAACAGGGGGAAAAGCACAGATACGCAGTATTTT. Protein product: CASSWNRGKSTDTQYF.

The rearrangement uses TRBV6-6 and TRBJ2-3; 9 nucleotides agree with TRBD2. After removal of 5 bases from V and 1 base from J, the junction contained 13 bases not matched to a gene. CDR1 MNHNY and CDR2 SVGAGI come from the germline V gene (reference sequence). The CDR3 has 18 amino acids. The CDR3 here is CASSPPGLATLRTDTQYF. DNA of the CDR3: TGTGCCAGCAGTCCACCGGGACTAGCTACCTTACGCACAGATACGCAGTATTTT.

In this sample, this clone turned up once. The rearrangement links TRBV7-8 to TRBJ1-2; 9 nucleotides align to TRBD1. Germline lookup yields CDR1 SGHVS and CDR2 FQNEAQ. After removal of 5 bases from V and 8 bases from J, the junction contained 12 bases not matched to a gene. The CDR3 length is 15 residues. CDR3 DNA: TGTGCCAGCAGCCCAGGACAGGGGCCATTGAGAGGCTACACCTTC. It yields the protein CASSPGQGPLRGYTF.

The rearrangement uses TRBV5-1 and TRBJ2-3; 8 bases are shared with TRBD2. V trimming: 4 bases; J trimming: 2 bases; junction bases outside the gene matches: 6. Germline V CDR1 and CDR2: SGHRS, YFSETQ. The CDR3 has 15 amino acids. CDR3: CASSSLGGATDTQYF. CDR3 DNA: TGCGCCAGCAGCAGTCTCGGGGGGGCCACAGATACGCAGTATTTT.

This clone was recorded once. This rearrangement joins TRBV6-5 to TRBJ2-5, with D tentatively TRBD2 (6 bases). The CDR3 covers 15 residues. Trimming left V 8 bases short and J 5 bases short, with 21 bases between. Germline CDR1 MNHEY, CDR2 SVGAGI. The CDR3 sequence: CASYSLSGVGETQYF. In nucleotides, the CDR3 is TGTGCCAGCTACAGCTTATCGGGGGTGGGGGAGACCCAGTACTTC.

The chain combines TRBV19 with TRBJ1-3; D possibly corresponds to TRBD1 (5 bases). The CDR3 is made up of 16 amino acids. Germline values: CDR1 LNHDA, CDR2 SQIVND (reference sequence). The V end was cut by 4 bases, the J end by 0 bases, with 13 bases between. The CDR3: CASSSRRQSSGNTIYF. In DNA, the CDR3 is TGTGCCAGTAGTAGTAGAAGACAGAGCTCTGGAAACACCATATATTTT.

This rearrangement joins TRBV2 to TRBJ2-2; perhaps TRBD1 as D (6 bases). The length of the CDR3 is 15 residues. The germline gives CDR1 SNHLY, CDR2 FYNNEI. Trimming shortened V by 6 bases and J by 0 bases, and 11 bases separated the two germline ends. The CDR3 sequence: CASSAGTPNTGELFF. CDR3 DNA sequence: TGTGCCAGCAGCGCCGGGACACCGAACACCGGGGAGCTGTTTTTT.

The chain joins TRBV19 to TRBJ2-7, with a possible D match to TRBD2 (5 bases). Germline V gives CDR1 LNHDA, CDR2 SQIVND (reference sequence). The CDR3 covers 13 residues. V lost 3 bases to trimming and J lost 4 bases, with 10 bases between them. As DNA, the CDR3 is TGTGCCAGTAGTATCGGGGTTCTGTACGAGCAGTACTTC. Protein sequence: CASSIGVLYEQYF.

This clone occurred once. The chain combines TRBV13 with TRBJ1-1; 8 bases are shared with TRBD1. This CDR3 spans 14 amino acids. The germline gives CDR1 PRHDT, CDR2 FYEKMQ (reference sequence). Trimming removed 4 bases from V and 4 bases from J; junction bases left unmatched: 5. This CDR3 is CASSSNDRGTEAFF. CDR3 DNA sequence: TGTGCCAGCAGCTCTAATGACAGGGGCACTGAAGCTTTCTTT. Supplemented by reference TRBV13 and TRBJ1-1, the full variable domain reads AAGVIQSPRHLIKEKRETATLKCYPIPRHDTVYWYQQGPGQDPQFLISFYEKMQSDKGSIPDRFSAQQFSDYHSELNMSSLELGDSALYFCASSSNDRGTEAFFGQGTRLTVV.

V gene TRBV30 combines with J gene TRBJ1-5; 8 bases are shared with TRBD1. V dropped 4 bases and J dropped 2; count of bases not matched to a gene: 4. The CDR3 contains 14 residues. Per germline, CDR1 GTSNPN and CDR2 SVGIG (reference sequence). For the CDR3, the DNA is TGTGCCTGGACTTTACAGGGGGGCAATCAGCCCCAGCATTTT. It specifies CAWTLQGGNQPQHF.

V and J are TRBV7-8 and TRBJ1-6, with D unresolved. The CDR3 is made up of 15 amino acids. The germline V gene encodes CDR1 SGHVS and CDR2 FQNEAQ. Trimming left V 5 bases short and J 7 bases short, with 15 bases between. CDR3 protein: CASSPRWSENSPLHF. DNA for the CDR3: TGTGCCAGCAGCCCACGGTGGTCGGAGAATTCACCCCTCCACTTT.

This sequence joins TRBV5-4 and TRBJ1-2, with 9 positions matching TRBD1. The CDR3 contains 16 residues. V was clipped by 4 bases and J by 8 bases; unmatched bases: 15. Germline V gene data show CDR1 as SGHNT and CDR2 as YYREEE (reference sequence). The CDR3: CASSPTYRGPMSGYTF. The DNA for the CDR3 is TGTGCCAGCAGCCCTACCTACAGGGGGCCTATGAGCGGCTACACCTTC.

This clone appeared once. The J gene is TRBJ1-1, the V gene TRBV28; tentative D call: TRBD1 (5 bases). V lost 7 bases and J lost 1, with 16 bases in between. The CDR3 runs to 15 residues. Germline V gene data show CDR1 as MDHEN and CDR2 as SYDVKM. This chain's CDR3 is CASTPGEGANTEAFF. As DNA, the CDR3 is TGTGCCAGCACGCCGGGGGAAGGGGCGAACACTGAAGCTTTCTTT.

CDR3 sequence: CASSKQGNSPLHF. The CDR3 DNA reads TGTGCCAGCAGCAAACAGGGTAATTCACCCCTCCACTTT. The chain recombines TRBV7-2 with TRBJ1-6; tentatively, D is TRBD1 (6 bases). Trimming left V 5 bases short and J 6 bases short, with 8 bases between. CDR3 size: 13 residues. Germline V gene lookup returns CDR1 SGHTA and CDR2 FQGNSA.

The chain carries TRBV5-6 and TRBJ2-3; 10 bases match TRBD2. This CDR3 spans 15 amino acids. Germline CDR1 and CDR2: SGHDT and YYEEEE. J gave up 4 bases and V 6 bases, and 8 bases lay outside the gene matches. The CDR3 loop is CASTQAGGPPDTQYF. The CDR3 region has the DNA TGTGCCAGCACCCAAGCGGGGGGGCCCCCAGATACGCAGTATTTT.

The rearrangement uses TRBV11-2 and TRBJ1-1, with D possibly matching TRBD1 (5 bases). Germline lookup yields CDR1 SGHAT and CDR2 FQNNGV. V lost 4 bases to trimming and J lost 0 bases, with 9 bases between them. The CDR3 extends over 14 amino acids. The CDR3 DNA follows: TGTGCCAGCAGCTCGGGACTTTTGAACACTGAAGCTTTCTTT. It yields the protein CASSSGLLNTEAFF.

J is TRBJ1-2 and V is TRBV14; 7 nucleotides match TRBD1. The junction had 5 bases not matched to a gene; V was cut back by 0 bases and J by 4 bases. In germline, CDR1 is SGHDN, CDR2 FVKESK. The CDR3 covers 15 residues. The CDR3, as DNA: TGTGCCAGCAGCCAAGATAGTGACAGGGTCTATGGCTACACCTTC. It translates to CASSQDSDRVYGYTF.

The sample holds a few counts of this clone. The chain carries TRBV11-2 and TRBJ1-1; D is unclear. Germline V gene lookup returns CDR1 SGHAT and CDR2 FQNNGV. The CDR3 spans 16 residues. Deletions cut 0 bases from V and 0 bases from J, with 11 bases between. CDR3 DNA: TGTGCCAGCAGCTTAGAGTTTGGGCGTATGAACACTGAAGCTTTCTTT. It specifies CASSLEFGRMNTEAFF.

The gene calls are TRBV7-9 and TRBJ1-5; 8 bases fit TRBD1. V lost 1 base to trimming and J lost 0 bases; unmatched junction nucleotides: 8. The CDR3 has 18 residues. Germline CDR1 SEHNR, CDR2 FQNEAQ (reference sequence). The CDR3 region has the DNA TGTGCCAGCAGCTTAGATCGACAGGGGATCAATAGCAATCAGCCCCAGCATTTT. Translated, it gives CASSLDRQGINSNQPQHF.

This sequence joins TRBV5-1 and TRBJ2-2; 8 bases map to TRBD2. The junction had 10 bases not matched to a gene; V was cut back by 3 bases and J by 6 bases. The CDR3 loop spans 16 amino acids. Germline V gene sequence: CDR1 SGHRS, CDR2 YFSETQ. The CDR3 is CASSSPGLEKPGELFF. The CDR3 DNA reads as TGCGCCAGCAGCTCTCCGGGACTAGAAAAGCCCGGGGAGCTGTTTTTT.

Here the CDR3 reads CASSYDRGRTEAFF. Here the CDR3 DNA reads TGTGCCAGCAGTTACGACAGGGGGAGGACTGAAGCTTTCTTT. The chain uses TRBV6-5 and TRBJ1-1; TRBD1 matches at 9 bases. The CDR3 spans 14 residues. The V segment lost 2 bases and the J segment 5 bases; nucleotides outside the gene matches: 3. Germline V gene sequence: CDR1 MNHEY, CDR2 SVGAGI.

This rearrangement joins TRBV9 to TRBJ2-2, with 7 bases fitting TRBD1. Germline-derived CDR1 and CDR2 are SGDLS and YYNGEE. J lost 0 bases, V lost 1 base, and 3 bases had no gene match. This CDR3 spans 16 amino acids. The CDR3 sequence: CASSVQGQANTGELFF. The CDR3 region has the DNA TGTGCCAGCAGCGTACAAGGACAGGCGAACACCGGGGAGCTGTTTTTT. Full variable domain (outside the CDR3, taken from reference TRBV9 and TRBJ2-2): DSGVTQTPKHLITATGQRVTLRCSPRSGDLSVYWYQQSLDQGLQFLIQYYNGEERAKGNILERFSAQQFPDLHSELNLSSLELGDSALYFCASSVQGQANTGELFFGEGSRLTVL.

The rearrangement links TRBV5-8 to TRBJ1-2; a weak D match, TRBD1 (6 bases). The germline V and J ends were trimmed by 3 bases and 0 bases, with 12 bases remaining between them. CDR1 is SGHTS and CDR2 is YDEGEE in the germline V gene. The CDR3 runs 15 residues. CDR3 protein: CASSSDRIANYGYTF. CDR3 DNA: TGTGCCAGCAGCTCAGACAGGATAGCTAACTATGGCTACACCTTC.

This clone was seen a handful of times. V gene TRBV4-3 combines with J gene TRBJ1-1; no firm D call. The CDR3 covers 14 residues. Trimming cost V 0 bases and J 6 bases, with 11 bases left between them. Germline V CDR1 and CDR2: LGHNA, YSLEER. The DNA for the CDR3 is TGCGCCAGCAGCCAAGAATATGGGAGGCCTGAAGCTTTCTTT. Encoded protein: CASSQEYGRPEAFF.

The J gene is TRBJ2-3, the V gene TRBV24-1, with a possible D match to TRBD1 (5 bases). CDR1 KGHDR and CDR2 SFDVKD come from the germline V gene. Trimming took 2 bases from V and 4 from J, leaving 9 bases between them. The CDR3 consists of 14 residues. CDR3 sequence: CATSDSQGPDTQYF. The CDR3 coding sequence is TGTGCCACCAGTGATTCCCAGGGTCCAGATACGCAGTATTTT.